This T cell receptor beta chain was retrieved from a study of T cell repertoires in cytomegalovirus infection. As for the study in general: Indications came from public TCR beta signatures; they pointed to CMV infection and to a matching HLA type.

Broader study findings: Dominant in the ex vivo response were TCR beta clonotypes restricted by HLA-C and specific for CMV. Cumulative frequency (of public TCR beta family members) identified carriers of CMV plus the relevant HLA.

Germline V lookup: CDR1 MNHNS, CDR2 SASEGT. CDR3 size: 14 residues. J gave up 8 bases and V 4 bases, and 5 bases lay outside the gene matches. TCRdb reprocessed the reads via MiXCR and lists one record per CDR3 protein. This table holds 560,000 or so distinct CDR3 sequences, more than 15% found once. There are many counts of this clonotype. Its antigen is unidentified. The V gene is TRBV6-1, the J gene TRBJ2-1, with 10 nucleotides matching TRBD2. The receptor was isolated from a human donor in good health (CMV status not recorded). Some clones in this sample may be carry-over from other donors' samples. The sequenced sample consisted of CD8+ T cells from PBMCs. CDR3 sequence reads: CASSAASGRDEQFF. CDR3 sequence (DNA): TGTGCCAGCAGTGCTGCTAGCGGGAGAGATGAGCAGTTCTTC.